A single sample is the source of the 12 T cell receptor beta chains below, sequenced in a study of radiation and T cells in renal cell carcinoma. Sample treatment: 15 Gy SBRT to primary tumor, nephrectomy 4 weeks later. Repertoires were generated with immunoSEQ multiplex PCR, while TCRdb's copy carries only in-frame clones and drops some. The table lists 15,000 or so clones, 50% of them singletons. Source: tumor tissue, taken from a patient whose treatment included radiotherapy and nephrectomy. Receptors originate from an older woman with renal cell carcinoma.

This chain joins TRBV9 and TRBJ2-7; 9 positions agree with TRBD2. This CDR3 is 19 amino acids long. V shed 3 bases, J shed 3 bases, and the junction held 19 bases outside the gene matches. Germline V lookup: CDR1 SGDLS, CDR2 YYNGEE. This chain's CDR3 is CASSATGTSSTEGFYEQYF. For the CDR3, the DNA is TGTGCCAGCAGCGCAACCGGGACTAGCTCTACTGAGGGCTTCTACGAGCAGTACTTC.

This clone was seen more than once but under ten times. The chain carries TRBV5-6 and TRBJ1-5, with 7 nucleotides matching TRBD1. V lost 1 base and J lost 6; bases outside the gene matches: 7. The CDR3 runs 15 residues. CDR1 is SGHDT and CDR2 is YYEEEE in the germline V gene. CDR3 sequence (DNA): TGTGCCAGCAGCTTGTACGGACAGGAGTTTCAGCCCCAGCATTTT. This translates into CASSLYGQEFQPQHF.

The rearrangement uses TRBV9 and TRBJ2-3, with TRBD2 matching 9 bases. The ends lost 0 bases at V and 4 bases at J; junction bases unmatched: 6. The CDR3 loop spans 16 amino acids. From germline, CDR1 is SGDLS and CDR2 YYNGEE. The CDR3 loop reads CASSVGSSGVSDTQYF. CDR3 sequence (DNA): TGTGCCAGCAGCGTAGGATCTAGCGGGGTTTCAGATACGCAGTATTTT.

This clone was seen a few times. The CDR3 spells CATSTLGLAADTQYF. In DNA form, the CDR3 reads TGTGCCACCAGCACCCTGGGACTAGCGGCGGATACGCAGTATTTT. The genes are TRBV15 and TRBJ2-3; 11 nucleotides agree with TRBD2. Per germline, CDR1 LNHNV and CDR2 YYDKDF (reference sequence). CDR3 length: 15 residues. The V segment lost 4 bases and the J segment 6 bases; nucleotides outside the gene matches: 6.

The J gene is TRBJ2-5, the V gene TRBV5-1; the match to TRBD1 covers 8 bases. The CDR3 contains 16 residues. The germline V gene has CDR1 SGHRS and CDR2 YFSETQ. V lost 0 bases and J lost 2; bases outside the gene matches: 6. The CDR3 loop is CASSLARDRRQETQYF. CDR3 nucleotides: TGCGCCAGCAGCTTGGCAAGGGACAGGCGGCAAGAGACCCAGTACTTC.

For the CDR3, the DNA is TGTGCCAGCAGCACAAAAGAGAACACTGAAGCTTTCTTT. Residues: CASSTKENTEAFF. This rearrangement joins TRBV7-9 to TRBJ1-1, with D uncertain. CDR3 length: 13 amino acids. V shed 5 bases and J shed 1 base, with 8 bases lying between them. Germline V gene lookup returns CDR1 SEHNR and CDR2 FQNEAQ (reference sequence).

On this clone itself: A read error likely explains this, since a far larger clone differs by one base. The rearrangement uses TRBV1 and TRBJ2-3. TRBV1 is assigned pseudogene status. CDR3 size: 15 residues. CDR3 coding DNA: TGCACCAGCAGCTTAGTCGCCGGATACACAGATACGCAGTATTTT. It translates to CTSSLVAGYTDTQYF.

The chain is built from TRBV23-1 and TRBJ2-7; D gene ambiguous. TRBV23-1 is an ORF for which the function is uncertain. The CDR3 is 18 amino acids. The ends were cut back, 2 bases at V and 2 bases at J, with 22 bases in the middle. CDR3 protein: CASSQAATAPTLPYEQYF. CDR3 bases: TGCGCCAGCAGTCAAGCGGCGACGGCACCCACCCTGCCCTACGAGCAGTACTTC.

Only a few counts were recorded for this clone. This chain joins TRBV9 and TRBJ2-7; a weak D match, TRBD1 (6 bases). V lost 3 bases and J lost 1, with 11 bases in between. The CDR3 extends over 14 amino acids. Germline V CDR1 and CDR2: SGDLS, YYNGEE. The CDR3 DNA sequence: TGTGCCAGCAGCGCGGACAGTATTTCCTACGAGCAGTACTTC. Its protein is CASSADSISYEQYF.

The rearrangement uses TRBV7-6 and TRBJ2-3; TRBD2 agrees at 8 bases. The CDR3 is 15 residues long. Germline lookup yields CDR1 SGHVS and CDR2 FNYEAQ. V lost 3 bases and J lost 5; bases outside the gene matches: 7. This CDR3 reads CASSLSGGVVDTQYF. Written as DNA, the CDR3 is TGTGCCAGCAGCTTGAGCGGGGGAGTGGTAGATACGCAGTATTTT.

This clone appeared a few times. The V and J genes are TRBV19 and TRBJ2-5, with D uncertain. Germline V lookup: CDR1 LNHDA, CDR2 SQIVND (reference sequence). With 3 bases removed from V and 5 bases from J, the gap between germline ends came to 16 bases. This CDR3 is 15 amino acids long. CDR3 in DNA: TGTGCCAGTAGTATGGCCGCGTACCCCACGGAGACCCAGTACTTC. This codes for CASSMAAYPTETQYF.

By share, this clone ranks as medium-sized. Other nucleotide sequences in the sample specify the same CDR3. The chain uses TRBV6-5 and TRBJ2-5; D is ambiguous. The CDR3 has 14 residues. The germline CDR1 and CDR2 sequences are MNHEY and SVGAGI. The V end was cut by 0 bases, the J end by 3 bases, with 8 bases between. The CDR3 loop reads CASSYSIREETQYF. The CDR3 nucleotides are TGTGCCAGCAGTTACTCAATTCGGGAAGAGACCCAGTACTTC.